These 7 T cell receptor beta chains were all obtained from the same sample, sequenced in a study of technical replicates of blood from a handful of donors. Some clones are missing from TCRdb's copy, which holds only in-frame ones; the method was immunoSEQ multiplex PCR. The sample contains approximately 100,000 clones, 96% of which appear only once. The sample was T cells isolated from PBMCs. These receptor sequences come from a human donor in good health.

This sequence joins TRBV6-5 and TRBJ2-7; 13 bases are shared with TRBD2. CDR3 size: 15 residues. Germline values: CDR1 MNHEY, CDR2 SVGAGI. Unmatched junction bases numbered 9, after V lost 6 bases and J lost 7 bases. This CDR3 reads CASRTGLAGVREQYF. The CDR3 coding sequence is TGTGCCAGCAGAACCGGACTAGCGGGAGTGCGGGAGCAGTACTTC.

The genes are TRBV7-9 and TRBJ1-2; D gene ambiguous. The CDR3 length is 13 residues. Germline assignment: CDR1 SEHNR and CDR2 FQNEAQ (reference sequence). Trimming removed 6 bases from V and 4 bases from J, with 12 bases in between. CDR3: CASRPDTSYGYTF. For the CDR3, the DNA is TGTGCCAGCAGGCCCGACACCAGCTATGGCTACACCTTC.

V usage is TRBV7-9 and J usage is TRBJ2-3; TRBD2 agrees at 9 bases. The ends lost 6 bases at V and 1 base at J; junction bases unmatched: 5. The CDR3 covers 15 residues. The germline V gene encodes CDR1 SEHNR and CDR2 FQNEAQ (reference sequence). Here the CDR3 DNA reads TGTGCCAGCAGTACAGCGGGGGGTCGCACAGATACGCAGTATTTT. Amino acids: CASSTAGGRTDTQYF.

The CDR3: CASSQSGTGGGRGYTF. CDR3 DNA sequence: TGTGCCAGTAGTCAATCCGGGACAGGGGGCGGTAGGGGCTACACCTTC. V usage is TRBV19 and J usage is TRBJ1-2; TRBD1 matches at 12 bases. The germline gives CDR1 LNHDA, CDR2 SQIVND (reference sequence). The V and J ends lost 5 bases and 8 bases, in that order; junction bases with no gene match: 12. This CDR3 comprises 16 residues.

The chain recombines TRBV28 with TRBJ2-7; TRBD1 matches 10 bases. Germline CDR1 MDHEN, CDR2 SYDVKM. CDR3 length: 15 residues. J lost 6 bases, V lost 2 bases, and 7 bases had no gene match. CDR3 nucleotides: TGTGCCAGCAGTTTACCCCGGGACAGGGGTCGCGAGCAGTACTTC. As protein: CASSLPRDRGREQYF.

The chain has TRBV7-8 and TRBJ2-3; TRBD2 aligns across 14 bases. Germline values: CDR1 SGHVS, CDR2 FQNEAQ. This CDR3 contains 17 residues. V was clipped by 3 bases and J by 2 bases; unmatched bases: 4. The CDR3, as DNA: TGTGCCAGCAGCTTGGGACTAGCGGGGGAGTTCACAGATACGCAGTATTTT. Translating it yields CASSLGLAGEFTDTQYF. Drawing the rest from reference TRBV7-8 and TRBJ2-3, the complete variable domain is GAGVSQSPRYKVAKRGQDVALRCDPISGHVSLFWYQQALGQGPEFLTYFQNEAQLDKSGLPSDRFFAERPEGSVSTLKIQRTQQEDSAVYLCASSLGLAGEFTDTQYFGPGTRLTVL.

The J gene is TRBJ1-4, the V gene TRBV5-1; D is unclear. Germline V gene data show CDR1 as SGHRS and CDR2 as YFSETQ. The CDR3 covers 14 residues. Trimming stripped 3 bases from V and 7 bases from J, with 13 bases between. The CDR3 bases are TGCGCCAGCAGCTCGGCGGGGTCTGGTGAAAAACTGTTTTTT. Residues: CASSSAGSGEKLFF.